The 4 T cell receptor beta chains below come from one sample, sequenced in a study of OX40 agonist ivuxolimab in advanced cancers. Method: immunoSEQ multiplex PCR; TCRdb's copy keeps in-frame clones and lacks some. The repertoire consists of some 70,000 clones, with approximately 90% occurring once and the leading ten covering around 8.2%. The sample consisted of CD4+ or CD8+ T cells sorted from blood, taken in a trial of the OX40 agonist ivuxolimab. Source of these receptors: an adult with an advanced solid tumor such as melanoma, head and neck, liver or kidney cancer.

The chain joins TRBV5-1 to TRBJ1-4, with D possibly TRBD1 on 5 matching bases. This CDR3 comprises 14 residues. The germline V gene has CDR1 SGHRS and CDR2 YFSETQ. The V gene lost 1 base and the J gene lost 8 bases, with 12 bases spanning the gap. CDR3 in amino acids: CASSLLGEGEKLFF. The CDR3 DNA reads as TGCGCCAGCAGCTTGTTGGGGGAAGGCGAAAAACTGTTTTTT.

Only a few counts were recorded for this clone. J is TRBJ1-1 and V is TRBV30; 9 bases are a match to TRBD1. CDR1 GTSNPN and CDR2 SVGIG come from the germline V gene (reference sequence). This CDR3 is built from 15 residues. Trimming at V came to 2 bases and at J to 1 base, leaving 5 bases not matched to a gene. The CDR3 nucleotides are TGTGCCTGGAGTTCCCCGGGACAGGGGAACACTGAAGCTTTCTTT. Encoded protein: CAWSSPGQGNTEAFF.

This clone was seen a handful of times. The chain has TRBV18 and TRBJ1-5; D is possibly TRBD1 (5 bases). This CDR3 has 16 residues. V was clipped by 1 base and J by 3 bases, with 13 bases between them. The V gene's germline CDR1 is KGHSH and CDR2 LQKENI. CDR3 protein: CASSPLGREANQPQHF. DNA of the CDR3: TGTGCCAGCTCACCACTCGGCAGGGAGGCCAATCAGCCCCAGCATTTT.

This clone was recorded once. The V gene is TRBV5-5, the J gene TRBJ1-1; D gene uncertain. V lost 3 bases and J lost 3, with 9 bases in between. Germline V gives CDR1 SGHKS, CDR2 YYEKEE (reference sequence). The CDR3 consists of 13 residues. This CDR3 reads CASSSPPYTEAFF. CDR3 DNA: TGTGCCAGCAGCTCCCCCCCTTACACTGAAGCTTTCTTT.